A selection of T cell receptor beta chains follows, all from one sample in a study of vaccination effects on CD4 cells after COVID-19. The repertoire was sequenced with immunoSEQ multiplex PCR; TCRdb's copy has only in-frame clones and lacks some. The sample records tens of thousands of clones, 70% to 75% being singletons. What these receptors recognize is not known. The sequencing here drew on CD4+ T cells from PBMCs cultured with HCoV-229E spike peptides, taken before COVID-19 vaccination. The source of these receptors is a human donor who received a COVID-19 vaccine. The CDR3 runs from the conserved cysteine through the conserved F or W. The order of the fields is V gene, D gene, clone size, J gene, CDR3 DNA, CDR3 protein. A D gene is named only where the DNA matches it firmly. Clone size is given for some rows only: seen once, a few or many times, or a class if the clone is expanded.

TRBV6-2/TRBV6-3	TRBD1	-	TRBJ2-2	TGTGCCAGCAGCTCTACAGGGGACACCGGGGAGCTGTTTTTT	CASSSTGDTGELFF
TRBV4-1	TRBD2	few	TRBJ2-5	TGCGCCAGCAGCCAACGGGGGGGACTATCGGAAGAGACCCAGTACTTC	CASSQRGGLSEETQYF
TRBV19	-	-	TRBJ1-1	TGTGCCTCGGCCCTACAGGGAGGAAACACTGAAGCTTTCTTT	CASALQGGNTEAFF
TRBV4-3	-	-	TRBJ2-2	TGCGCCAGCAGCCAAGAAACGCACACCGGGGAGCTGTTTTTT	CASSQETHTGELFF
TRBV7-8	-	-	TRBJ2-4	TGTGCCAGCAGCTTAATGGGTACAGGGTTGGACATTCAGTACTTC	CASSLMGTGLDIQYF
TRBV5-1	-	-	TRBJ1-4	TGCGCCAGCAGCTTCGGCCAGGGCTATGAAAAACTGTTTTTT	CASSFGQGYEKLFF
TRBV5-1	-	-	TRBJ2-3	TGCGCCAGCAGCTCGAACCCGTCTTTATTTAGAGATACGCAGTATTTT	CASSSNPSLFRDTQYF
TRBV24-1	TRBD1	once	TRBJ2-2	TGTGCCACCAGTGACACCGGGACAGGGAACACCGGGGAGCTGTTTTTT	CATSDTGTGNTGELFF
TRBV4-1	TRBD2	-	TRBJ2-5	TGCGCCAGCAGCCAATCGCTAAGCGGGGGGAAAGAGACCCAGTACTTC	CASSQSLSGGKETQYF
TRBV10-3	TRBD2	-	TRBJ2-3	TGTGCCATCAGTACTAGCGGGGGAGCAGATACGCAGTATTTT	CAISTSGGADTQYF
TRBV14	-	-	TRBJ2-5	TGTGCCAGCAGCCCCAGACTGCCACAAGAGACCCAGTACTTC	CASSPRLPQETQYF
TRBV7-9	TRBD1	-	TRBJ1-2	TGTGCCAGCAGCTTGACGGACAGGGGAAGCTACACCTTC	CASSLTDRGSYTF
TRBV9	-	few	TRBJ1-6	TGTGCCAGCAGCGTAGACGTCTTGGTGGCTTCACCCCTCCACTTT	CASSVDVLVASPLHF
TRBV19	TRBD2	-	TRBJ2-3	TGTGCCAGTAGTACCGGGGGGAGCACAGATACGCAGTATTTT	CASSTGGSTDTQYF
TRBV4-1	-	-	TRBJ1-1	TGCGCCAGCAGCCAAGATGGAATGAACACTGAAGCTTTCTTT	CASSQDGMNTEAFF
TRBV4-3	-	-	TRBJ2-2	TGCGCCAGCAGCCAACAAGGGTTTCAATCCGGGGAGCTGTTTTTT	CASSQQGFQSGELFF
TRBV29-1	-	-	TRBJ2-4	TGCAGCGTTGAACGAGGGGTGGGAGCCAAAAACATTCAGTACTTC	CSVERGVGAKNIQYF
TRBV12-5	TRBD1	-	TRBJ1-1	TGTGCTAGTGGTTCCATTTTCCCGGGACAGGGGGCTCGCACTGAAGCTTTCTTT	CASGSIFPGQGARTEAFF
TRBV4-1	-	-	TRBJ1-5	TGCGCCAGCAGCCAAGATGAGGGGGGCGGTGTGAAGCCCCAGCATTTT	CASSQDEGGGVKPQHF
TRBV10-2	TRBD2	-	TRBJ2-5	TGCGCCAGCCAGGGGACTAGCGGAGAGACCCAGTACTTC	CASQGTSGETQYF
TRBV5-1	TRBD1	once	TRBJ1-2	TGCGCCAGCAGCACAACAGGGGGCGTGAGCTATGGCTACACCTTC	CASSTTGGVSYGYTF
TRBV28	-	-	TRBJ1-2	TGTGCCACGGATGGGGGCTACACCTTC	CATDGGYTF